This TCR beta chain was sequenced in a study of cytomegalovirus exposure and HLA in healthy donors. Study results and caveats: In vitro data verified a few CMV-associated chains as specific for CMV antigens. Some TCR beta chains (roughly 150 of them) were listed as cytomegalovirus-associated. Cytomegalovirus status was reportedly diagnosed by the classifier with high sensitivity and specificity.

Assay: immunoSEQ multiplex PCR; the TCRdb copy retains only in-frame clones and omits some. This sample has some 200,000 clones, with approximately 86% found just once. This clone was seen only once. Its antigen is currently unknown. Separate from the roughly 700-subject first cohort, the approximately 130-subject validation cohort was the one that the donors belonged to. Germline CDR1 and CDR2: SGHVS and FNYEAQ. The CDR3 loop spans 17 amino acids. V was clipped by 8 bases and J by 0 bases; unmatched bases: 8. The TCR was taken from a man between 25 and 39 years old in good health and CMV-seropositive. This chain links TRBV7-6 with TRBJ2-7; TRBD2 matches 15 bases. The sequencing input was PBMCs. This CDR3 is CASSGTSGGPSSYEQYF. CDR3 coding DNA: TGTGCCAGCTCGGGGACTAGCGGGGGGCCGAGCTCCTACGAGCAGTACTTC.